This T cell receptor (beta chain) was documented in a study of shared clonotypes between healthy human individuals. Replicate PCRs were loaded with around 280 ng DNA from unsorted PBMC, about 30,000 T cell genomes. Assay used: immunoSEQ multiplex PCR; TCRdb lists only in-frame clones, some missing. The table lists approximately 470,000 clones, around 73% of them singletons. Study-wide results and limits: The authors expected sequencing depth to affect clonotype sharing among donors.

The study drew its donors from healthy HIV-negative adults without recent acute infections or vaccinations. The donor cohort consisted entirely of Caucasian adults residing in Nashville, Tennessee. In this sample, this clone turned up once. Its antigen is unidentified. CDR1 is SGHNT and CDR2 is YENEEA in the germline V gene. This CDR3 is 15 amino acids long. Trimming shortened V by 5 bases and J by 1 base, and 12 bases separated the two germline ends. This chain links TRBV11-3 with TRBJ1-3; D not certain. The TCR originated in a woman in her 40s in good health. Some clones in this sample may be carry-over from other donors' samples. Sample: PBMCs. DNA for the CDR3: TGTGCCAGCAGCCAAGGGTTGCCTTCTGGAAACACCATATATTTT. As protein: CASSQGLPSGNTIYF.